Listed here are 5 T cell receptor beta chains from one sample, sequenced in a study of blood T cell repertoires in COVID-19. Using immunoSEQ multiplex PCR, the repertoire was profiled, and TCRdb retains in-frame clones only, with some absent. Found here are roughly 35,000 clones, 65% to 85% of them singletons; the top ten hold over 25%. Material: peripheral blood. The receptors were gathered from a man at least 80 years old with active or convalescent COVID-19.

The chain carries TRBV30 and TRBJ2-1; no firm D call. Germline V gene lookup returns CDR1 GTSNPN and CDR2 SVGIG (reference sequence). The CDR3 has 13 residues. V was cut by 2 bases and J by 6 bases, with 11 bases left in between. CDR3 bases: TGTGCCTGGAGTTTCTCCCCGGGCAATGAGCAGTTCTTC. Translating it yields CAWSFSPGNEQFF.

The rearrangement uses TRBV4-3 and TRBJ2-1; TRBD1 matches 7 bases. Germline CDR1 is LGHNA and CDR2 is YSLEER. The CDR3 is 17 amino acids. The V gene end was trimmed by 2 bases and the J gene end by 4 bases; junction bases not matched to a gene: 11. The CDR3 reads CASSQKSHRDSYNEQFF. CDR3 DNA sequence: TGCGCCAGCAGCCAAAAATCACACCGGGACAGTTACAATGAGCAGTTCTTC.

The genes are TRBV4-2 and TRBJ2-3, with 8 positions matching TRBD2. The trim removed 0 bases at V and 1 base at J, leaving 6 bases unmatched. The CDR3 spans 17 residues. CDR1 is LGHNA and CDR2 is YNFKEQ in the germline V gene. This CDR3 reads CASSQDLGSGGTDTQYF. The DNA for the CDR3 is TGTGCCAGCAGCCAAGATCTCGGTAGCGGGGGCACAGATACGCAGTATTTT.

The CDR3 loop is CASSYPGQGSPLHF. CDR3 nucleotides: TGTGCCAGCAGTTACCCAGGGCAGGGCTCACCCCTCCACTTT. The V gene is TRBV6-5, the J gene TRBJ1-6, with a tentative D call TRBD1 (5 bases). This CDR3 contains 14 residues. V was pared by 2 bases and J by 10 bases, with 12 bases between. From germline, CDR1 is MNHEY and CDR2 SVGAGI.

V gene TRBV4-1 combines with J gene TRBJ2-3; 12 nucleotides match TRBD2. Germline CDR1 MGHRA, CDR2 YSYEKL. Trimming took 0 bases from V and 4 from J; bases not matched to a gene: 8. This CDR3 has 18 residues. The CDR3 DNA sequence: TGCGCCAGCAGCCAAGAGCGCCCTAGCGGGGGGGCCCCAGATACGCAGTATTTT. Translating it yields CASSQERPSGGAPDTQYF.